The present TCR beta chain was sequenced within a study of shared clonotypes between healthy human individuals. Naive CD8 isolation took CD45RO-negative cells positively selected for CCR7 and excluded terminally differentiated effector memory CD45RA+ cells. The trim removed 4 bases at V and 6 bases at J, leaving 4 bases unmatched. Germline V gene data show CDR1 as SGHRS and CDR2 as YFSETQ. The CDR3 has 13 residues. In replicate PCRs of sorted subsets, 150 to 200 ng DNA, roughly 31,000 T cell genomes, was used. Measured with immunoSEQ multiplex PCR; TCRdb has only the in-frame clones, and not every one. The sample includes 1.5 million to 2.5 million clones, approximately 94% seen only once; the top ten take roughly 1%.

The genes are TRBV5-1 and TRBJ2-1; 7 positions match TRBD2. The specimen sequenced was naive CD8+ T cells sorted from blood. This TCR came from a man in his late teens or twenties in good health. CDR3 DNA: TGCGCCAGCAGCCAGGCGGGGGTCAATGAGCAGTTCTTC. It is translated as CASSQAGVNEQFF.